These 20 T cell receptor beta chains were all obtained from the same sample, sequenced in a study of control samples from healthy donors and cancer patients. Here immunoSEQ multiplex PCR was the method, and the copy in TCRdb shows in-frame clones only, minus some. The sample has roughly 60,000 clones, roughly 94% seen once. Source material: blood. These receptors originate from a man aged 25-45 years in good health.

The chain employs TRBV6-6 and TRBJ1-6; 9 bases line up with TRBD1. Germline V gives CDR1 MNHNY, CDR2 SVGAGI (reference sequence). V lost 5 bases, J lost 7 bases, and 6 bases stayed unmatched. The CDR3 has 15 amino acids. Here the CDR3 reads CASSHRDRVNSPLHF. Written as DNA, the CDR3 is TGTGCCAGCAGTCACCGGGACAGGGTAAATTCACCCCTCCACTTT.

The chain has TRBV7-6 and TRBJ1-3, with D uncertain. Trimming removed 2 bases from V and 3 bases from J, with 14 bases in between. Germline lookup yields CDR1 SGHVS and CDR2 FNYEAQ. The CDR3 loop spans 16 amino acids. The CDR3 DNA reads TGTGCCAGCAGCTTATCGGAGGGCGCGGTTGGAAACACCATATATTTT. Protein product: CASSLSEGAVGNTIYF.

CDR3 coding DNA: TGTGCCAGCAGCTCCGACAGCGCCTACGAGCAGTACTTC. Its protein product is CASSSDSAYEQYF. The chain recombines TRBV5-6 with TRBJ2-7; weak D call: TRBD1 (5 bases). Germline-derived CDR1 and CDR2 are SGHDT and YYEEEE. V was pared by 3 bases and J by 2 bases, with 9 bases between. CDR3 size: 13 residues.

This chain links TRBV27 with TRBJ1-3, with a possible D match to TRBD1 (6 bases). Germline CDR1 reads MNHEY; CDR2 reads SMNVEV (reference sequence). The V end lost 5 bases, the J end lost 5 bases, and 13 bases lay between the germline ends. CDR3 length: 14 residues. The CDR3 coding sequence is TGTGCCAGCAGTCGTGGGGGCTTTCGAAACACCATATATTTT. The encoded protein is CASSRGGFRNTIYF.

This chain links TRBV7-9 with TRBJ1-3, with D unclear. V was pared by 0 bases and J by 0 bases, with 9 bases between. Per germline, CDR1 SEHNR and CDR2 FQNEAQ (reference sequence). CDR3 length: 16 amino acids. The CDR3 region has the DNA TGTGCCAGCAGCTTAGCAGGGAGCCTCTCTGGAAACACCATATATTTT. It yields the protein CASSLAGSLSGNTIYF.

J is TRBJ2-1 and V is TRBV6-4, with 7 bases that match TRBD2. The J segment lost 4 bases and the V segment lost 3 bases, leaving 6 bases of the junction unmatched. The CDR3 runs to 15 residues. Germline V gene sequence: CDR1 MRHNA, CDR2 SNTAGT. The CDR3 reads CASSEGGSLYNEQFF. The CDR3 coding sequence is TGTGCCAGCAGTGAGGGGGGGTCCCTTTACAATGAGCAGTTCTTC.

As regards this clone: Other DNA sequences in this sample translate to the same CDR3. In nucleotides, the CDR3 is TGTGCCAGCAGCTTAGGCAATCAGCCCCAGCATTTT. Residues: CASSLGNQPQHF. The genes are TRBV7-2 and TRBJ1-5; D is undetermined. Trimming pared 1 base from V and 2 bases from J, leaving 0 bases between. The CDR3 contains 12 residues. Germline lookup yields CDR1 SGHTA and CDR2 FQGNSA.

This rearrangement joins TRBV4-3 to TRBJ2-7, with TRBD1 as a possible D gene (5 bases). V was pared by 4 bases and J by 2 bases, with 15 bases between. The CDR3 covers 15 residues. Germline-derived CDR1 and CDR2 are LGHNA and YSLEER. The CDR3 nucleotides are TGCGCCAGCAGCCTACTTACTACAGGTGCCTACGAGCAGTACTTC. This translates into CASSLLTTGAYEQYF.

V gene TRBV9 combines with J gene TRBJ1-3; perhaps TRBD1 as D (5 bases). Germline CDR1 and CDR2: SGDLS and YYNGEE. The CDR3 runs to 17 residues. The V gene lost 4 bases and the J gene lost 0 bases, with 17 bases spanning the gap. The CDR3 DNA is TGTGCCAGCAGCTCTAATGCCGGGGGAGTCTCTGGAAACACCATATATTTT. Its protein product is CASSSNAGGVSGNTIYF.

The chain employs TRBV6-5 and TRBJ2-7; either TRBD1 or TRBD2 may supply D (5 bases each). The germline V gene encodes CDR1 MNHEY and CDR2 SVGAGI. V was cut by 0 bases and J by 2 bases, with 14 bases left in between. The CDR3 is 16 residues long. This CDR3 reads CASSYSTSGQPYEQYF. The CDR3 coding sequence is TGTGCCAGCAGTTACTCCACCAGCGGACAACCCTACGAGCAGTACTTC.

The chain's CDR3 is CASSPVWVSNTEAFF. In nucleotides, the CDR3 is TGTGCCAGCTCACCGGTTTGGGTTTCGAACACTGAAGCTTTCTTT. V and J are TRBV18 and TRBJ1-1; D is unclear. Germline V gene sequence: CDR1 KGHSH, CDR2 LQKENI. The CDR3 is 15 amino acids. Trimming removed 3 bases at V and 1 base at J, with 12 bases between.

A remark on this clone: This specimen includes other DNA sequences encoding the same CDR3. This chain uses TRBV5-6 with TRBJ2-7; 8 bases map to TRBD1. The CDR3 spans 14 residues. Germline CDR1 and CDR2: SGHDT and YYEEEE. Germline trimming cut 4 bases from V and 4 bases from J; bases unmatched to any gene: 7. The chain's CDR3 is CASSPGTGAYEQYF. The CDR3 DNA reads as TGTGCCAGCAGCCCCGGGACAGGTGCATACGAGCAGTACTTC.

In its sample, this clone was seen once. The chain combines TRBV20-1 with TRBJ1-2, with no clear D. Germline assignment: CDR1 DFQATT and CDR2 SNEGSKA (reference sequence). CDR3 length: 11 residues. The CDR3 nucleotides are TGCAGCCCCTCTGGGTTGTATGGCTACACCTTC. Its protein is CSPSGLYGYTF.

This chain's CDR3 is CASSQENTDGNTIYF. In DNA form, the CDR3 reads TGCGCCAGCAGCCAAGAGAATACGGACGGAAACACCATATATTTT. The rearrangement joins TRBV4-1 to TRBJ1-3; no firm D call. The CDR3 has 15 residues. V lost 0 bases to trimming and J lost 4 bases, with 10 bases between them. Germline CDR1 is MGHRA and CDR2 is YSYEKL.

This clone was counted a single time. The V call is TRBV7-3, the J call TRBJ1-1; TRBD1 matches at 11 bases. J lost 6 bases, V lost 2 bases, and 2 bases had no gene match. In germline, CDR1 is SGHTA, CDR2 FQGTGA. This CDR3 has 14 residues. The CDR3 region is CASSLGQGASEAFF. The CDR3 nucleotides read TGTGCCAGCAGCTTAGGACAGGGGGCCTCTGAAGCTTTCTTT.

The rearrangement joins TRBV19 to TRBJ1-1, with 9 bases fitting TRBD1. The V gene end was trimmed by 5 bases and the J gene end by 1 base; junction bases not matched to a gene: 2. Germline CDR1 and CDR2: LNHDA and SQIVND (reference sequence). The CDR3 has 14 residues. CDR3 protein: CASSEQGANTEAFF. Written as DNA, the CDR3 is TGTGCCAGTAGTGAACAGGGGGCGAACACTGAAGCTTTCTTT.

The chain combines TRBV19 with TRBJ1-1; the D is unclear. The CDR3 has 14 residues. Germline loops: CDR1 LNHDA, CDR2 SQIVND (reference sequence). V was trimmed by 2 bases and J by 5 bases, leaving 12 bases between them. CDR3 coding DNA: TGTGCCAGTAGTATAAACGATGGCGGGACTGAAGCTTTCTTT. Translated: CASSINDGGTEAFF. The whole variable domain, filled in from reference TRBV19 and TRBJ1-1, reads DGGITQSPKYLFRKEGQNVTLSCEQNLNHDAMYWYRQDPGQGLRLIYYSQIVNDFQKGDIAEGYSVSREKKESFPLTVTSAQKNPTAFYLCASSINDGGTEAFFGQGTRLTVV.

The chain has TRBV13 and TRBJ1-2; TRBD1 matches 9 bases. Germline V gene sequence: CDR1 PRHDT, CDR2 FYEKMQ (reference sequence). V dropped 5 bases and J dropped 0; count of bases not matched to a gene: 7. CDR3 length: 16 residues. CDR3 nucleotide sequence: TGTGCCAGCAGCCGGACAGGGGAGGCCTCTAACTATGGCTACACCTTC. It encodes CASSRTGEASNYGYTF.

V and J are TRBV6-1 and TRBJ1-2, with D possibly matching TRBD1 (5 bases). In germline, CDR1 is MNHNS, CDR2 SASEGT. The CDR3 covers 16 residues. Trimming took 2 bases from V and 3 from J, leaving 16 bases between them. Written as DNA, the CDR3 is TGTGCCAGCAGTGAAAGAGATAGGAGACAGTACTATGGCTACACCTTC. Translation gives CASSERDRRQYYGYTF.

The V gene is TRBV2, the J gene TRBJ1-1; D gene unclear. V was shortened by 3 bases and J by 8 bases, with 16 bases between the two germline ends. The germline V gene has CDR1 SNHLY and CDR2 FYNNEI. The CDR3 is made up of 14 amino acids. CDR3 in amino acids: CASSDYGPYEEAFF. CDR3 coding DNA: TGTGCCAGCAGTGATTATGGACCTTATGAGGAAGCTTTCTTT.